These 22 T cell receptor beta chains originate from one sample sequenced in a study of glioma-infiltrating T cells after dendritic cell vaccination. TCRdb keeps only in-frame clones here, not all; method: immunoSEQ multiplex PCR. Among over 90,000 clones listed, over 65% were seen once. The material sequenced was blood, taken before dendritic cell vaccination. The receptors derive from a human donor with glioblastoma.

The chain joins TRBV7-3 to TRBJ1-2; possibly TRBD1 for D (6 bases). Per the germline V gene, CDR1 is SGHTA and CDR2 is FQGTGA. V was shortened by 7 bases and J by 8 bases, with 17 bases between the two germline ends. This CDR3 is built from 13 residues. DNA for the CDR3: TGTGCCAGCACCCCCTACAGGGAGAAAGGCTACACCTTC. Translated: CASTPYREKGYTF.

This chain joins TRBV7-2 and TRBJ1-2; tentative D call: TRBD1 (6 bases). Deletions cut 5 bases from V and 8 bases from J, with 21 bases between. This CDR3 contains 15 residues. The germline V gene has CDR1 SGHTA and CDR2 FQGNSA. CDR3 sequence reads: CASSRRGNREGGYTF. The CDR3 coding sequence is TGTGCCAGCAGCCGCCGGGGCAACAGGGAAGGCGGCTACACCTTC.

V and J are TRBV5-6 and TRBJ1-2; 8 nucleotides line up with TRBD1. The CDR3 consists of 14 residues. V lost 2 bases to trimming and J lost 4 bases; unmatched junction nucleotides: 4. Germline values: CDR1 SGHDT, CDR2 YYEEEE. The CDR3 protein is CASSFDRGVYGYTF. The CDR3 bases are TGTGCCAGCAGCTTCGACAGGGGAGTCTATGGCTACACCTTC. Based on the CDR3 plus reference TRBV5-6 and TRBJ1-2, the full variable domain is DAGVTQSPTHLIKTRGQQVTLRCSPKSGHDTVSWYQQALGQGPQFIFQYYEEEERQRGNFPDRFSGHQFPNYSSELNVNALLLGDSALYLCASSFDRGVYGYTFGSGTRLTVV.

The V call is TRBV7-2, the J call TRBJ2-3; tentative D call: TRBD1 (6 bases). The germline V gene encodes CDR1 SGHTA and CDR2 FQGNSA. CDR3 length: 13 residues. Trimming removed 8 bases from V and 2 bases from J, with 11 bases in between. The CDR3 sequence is CASGRQVTDTQYF. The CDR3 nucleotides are TGTGCCAGCGGCCGACAGGTCACAGATACGCAGTATTTT.

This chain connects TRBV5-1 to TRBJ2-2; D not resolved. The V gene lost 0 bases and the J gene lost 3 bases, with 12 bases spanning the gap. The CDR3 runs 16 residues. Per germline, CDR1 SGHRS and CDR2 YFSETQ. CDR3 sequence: CASSLGLFRDTGELFF. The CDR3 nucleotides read TGCGCCAGCAGCTTGGGACTTTTTAGAGACACCGGGGAGCTGTTTTTT.

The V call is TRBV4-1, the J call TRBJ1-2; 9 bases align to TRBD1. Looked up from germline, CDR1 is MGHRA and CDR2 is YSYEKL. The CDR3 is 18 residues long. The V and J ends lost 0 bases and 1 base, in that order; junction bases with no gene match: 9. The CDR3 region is CASSQDLPGTGINYGYTF. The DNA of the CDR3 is TGCGCCAGCAGCCAAGATCTACCCGGGACAGGGATTAACTATGGCTACACCTTC.

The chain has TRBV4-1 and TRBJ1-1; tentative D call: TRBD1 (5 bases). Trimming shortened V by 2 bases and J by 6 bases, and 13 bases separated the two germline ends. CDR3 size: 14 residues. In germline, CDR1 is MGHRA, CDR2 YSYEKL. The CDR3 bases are TGCGCCAGCAGCCAACAGCGGGGGGACTCTGAAGCTTTCTTT. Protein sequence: CASSQQRGDSEAFF.

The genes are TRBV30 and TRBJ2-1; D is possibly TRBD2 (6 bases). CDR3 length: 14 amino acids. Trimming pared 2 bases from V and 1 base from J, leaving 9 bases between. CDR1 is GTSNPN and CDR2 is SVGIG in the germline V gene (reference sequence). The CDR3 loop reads CAWSSGTSYNEQFF. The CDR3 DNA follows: TGTGCCTGGAGTTCTGGGACTTCCTACAATGAGCAGTTCTTC. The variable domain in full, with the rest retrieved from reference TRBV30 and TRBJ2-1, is SQTIHQWPATLVQPVGSPLSLECTVEGTSNPNLYWYRQAAGRGLQLLFYSVGIGQISSEVPQNLSASRPQDRQFILSSKKLLLSDSGFYLCAWSSGTSYNEQFFGPGTRLTVL.

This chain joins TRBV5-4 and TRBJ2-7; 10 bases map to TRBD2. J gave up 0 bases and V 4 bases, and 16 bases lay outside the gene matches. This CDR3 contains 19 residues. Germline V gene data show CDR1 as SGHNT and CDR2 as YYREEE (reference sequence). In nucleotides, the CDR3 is TGTGCCAGCAGCCCCGCTAGCCCGACTAGCGGGCGGTTCTCCTACGAGCAGTACTTC. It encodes CASSPASPTSGRFSYEQYF. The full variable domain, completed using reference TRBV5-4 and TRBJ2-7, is ETGVTQSPTHLIKTRGQQVTLRCSSQSGHNTVSWYQQALGQGPQFIFQYYREEENGRGNFPPRFSGLQFPNYSSELNVNALELDDSALYLCASSPASPTSGRFSYEQYFGPGTRLTVT.

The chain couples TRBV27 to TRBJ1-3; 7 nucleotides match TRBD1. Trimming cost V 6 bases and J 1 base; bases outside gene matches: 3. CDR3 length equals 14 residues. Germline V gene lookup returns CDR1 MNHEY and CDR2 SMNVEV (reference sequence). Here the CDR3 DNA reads TGTGCCAGCAGAGAGACAGGGTCTGGAAACACCATATATTTT. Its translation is CASRETGSGNTIYF.

The CDR3 sequence: CASSIGRDVKQYF. The CDR3 coding sequence is TGTGCCAGTAGTATTGGACGGGATGTAAAGCAGTACTTC. V is TRBV19 and J is TRBJ2-7; D possibly corresponds to TRBD2 (5 bases). V lost 3 bases to trimming and J lost 8 bases, with 14 bases between them. This CDR3 region has 13 residues. CDR1 and CDR2 (germline): LNHDA, SQIVND (reference sequence).

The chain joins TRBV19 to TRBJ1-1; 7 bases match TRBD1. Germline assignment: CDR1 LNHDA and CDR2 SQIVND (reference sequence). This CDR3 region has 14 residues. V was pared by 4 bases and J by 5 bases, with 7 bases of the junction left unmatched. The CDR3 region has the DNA TGTGCCAGTAGTAGTGGACAGGCGTGGACTGAAGCTTTCTTT. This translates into CASSSGQAWTEAFF. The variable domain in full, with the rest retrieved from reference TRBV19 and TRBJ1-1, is DGGITQSPKYLFRKEGQNVTLSCEQNLNHDAMYWYRQDPGQGLRLIYYSQIVNDFQKGDIAEGYSVSREKKESFPLTVTSAQKNPTAFYLCASSSGQAWTEAFFGQGTRLTVV.

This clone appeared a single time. This CDR3 reads CASSPRRRVTGELFF. The CDR3 DNA follows: TGTGCCAGCAGCCCGCGGCGGCGGGTCACCGGGGAGCTGTTTTTT. The chain couples TRBV7-3 to TRBJ2-2; tentatively, D is TRBD2 (5 bases). This CDR3 has 15 residues. Deletions cut 5 bases from V and 4 bases from J, with 14 bases between. Germline loops: CDR1 SGHTA, CDR2 FQGTGA.

In nucleotides, the CDR3 is TGTGCCAGTAGACGCAGGGACAGCTACGAGCAGTACTTC. Translation gives CASRRRDSYEQYF. The chain uses TRBV19 and TRBJ2-7; 7 bases are shared with TRBD1. The CDR3 is 13 amino acids. The germline V gene encodes CDR1 LNHDA and CDR2 SQIVND (reference sequence). V was clipped by 6 bases and J by 3 bases; unmatched bases: 5.

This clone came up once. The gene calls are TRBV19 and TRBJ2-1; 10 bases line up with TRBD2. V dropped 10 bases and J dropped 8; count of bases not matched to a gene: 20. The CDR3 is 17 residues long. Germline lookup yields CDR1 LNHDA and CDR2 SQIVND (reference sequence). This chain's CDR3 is CATQGASGRVPRHEQFF. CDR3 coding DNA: TGTGCCACCCAAGGGGCTAGCGGGAGAGTTCCCCGTCATGAGCAGTTCTTC.

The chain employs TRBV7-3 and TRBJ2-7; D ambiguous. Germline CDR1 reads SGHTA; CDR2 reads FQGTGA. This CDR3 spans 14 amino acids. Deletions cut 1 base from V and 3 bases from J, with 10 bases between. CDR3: CASSLIVRGYEQYF. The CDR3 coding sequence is TGTGCCAGCAGCTTAATTGTTAGAGGCTACGAGCAGTACTTC.

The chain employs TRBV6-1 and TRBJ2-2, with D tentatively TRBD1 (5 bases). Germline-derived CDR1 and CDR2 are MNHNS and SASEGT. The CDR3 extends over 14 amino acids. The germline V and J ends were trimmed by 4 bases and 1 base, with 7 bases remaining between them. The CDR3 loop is CASSVTGNTGELFF. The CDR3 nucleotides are TGTGCCAGCAGTGTTACAGGGAACACCGGGGAGCTGTTTTTT.

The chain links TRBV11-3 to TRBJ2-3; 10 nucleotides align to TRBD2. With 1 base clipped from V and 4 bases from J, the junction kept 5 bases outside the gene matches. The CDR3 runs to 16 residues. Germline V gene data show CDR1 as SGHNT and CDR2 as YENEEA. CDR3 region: CASSLGTSGKPDTQYF. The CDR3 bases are TGTGCCAGCAGCTTAGGAACTAGCGGGAAACCAGATACGCAGTATTTT.

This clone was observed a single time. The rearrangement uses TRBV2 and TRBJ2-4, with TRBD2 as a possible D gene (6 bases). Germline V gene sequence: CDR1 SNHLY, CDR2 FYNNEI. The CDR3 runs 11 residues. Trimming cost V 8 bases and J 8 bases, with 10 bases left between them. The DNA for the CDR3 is TGTGCCAGCGGAGGGAAAGACATTCAGTACTTC. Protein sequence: CASGGKDIQYF.

CDR3 sequence (DNA): TGTGCCAGCACCCCCGACGGGATTCGCTCAGATACGCAGTATTTT. As protein: CASTPDGIRSDTQYF. V is TRBV9 and J is TRBJ2-3; D perhaps matches TRBD2 (5 bases). The V and J ends lost 6 bases and 4 bases respectively, with 18 bases between them. Germline V gene lookup returns CDR1 SGDLS and CDR2 YYNGEE. The CDR3 extends over 15 amino acids.

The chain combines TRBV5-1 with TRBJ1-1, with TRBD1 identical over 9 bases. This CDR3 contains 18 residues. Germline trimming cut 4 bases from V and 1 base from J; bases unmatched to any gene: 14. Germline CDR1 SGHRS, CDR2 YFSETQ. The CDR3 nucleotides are TGCGCCAGCAGCCCTTGGCGGGACAGGGTGGTGGGGAACACTGAAGCTTTCTTT. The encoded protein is CASSPWRDRVVGNTEAFF.

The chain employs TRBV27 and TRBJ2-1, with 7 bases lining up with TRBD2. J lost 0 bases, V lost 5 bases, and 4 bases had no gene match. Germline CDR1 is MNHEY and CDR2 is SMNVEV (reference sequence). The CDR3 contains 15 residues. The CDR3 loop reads CASSAAGRSYNEQFF. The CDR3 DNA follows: TGTGCCAGCAGTGCAGCGGGGCGCTCCTACAATGAGCAGTTCTTC.